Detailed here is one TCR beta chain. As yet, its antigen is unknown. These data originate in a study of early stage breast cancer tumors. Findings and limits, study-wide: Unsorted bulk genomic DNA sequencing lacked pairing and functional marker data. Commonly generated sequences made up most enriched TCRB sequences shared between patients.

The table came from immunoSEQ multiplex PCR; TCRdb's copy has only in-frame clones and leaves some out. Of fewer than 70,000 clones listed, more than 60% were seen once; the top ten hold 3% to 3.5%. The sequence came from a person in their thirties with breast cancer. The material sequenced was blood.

For the CDR3, the DNA is TGCGCCAGCAGCTTTGAACAGGGGGCCCTTGGCTACACCTTC. It translates to CASSFEQGALGYTF. V gene TRBV5-1 combines with J gene TRBJ1-2; 9 bases fit TRBD1. This CDR3 region has 14 residues. After removal of 2 bases from V and 7 bases from J, the junction contained 6 bases not matched to a gene. Germline V gene data show CDR1 as SGHRS and CDR2 as YFSETQ.